This T cell receptor beta chain was observed in a study of blood T cell repertoires in COVID-19. Germline CDR1 reads SGHTA; CDR2 reads FQGNSA. Deletions cut 4 bases from V and 1 base from J, with 14 bases between. This CDR3 has 16 amino acids. Participants, 18 to 89 years old, spanned approximately 25 US areas. Participants' reported clinical history set cohort assignment. Two negative PCRs, clearance, or symptom resolution had been documented for recovered Cohort 3 donors. Profiled with immunoSEQ multiplex PCR; TCRdb holds only in-frame clones, not every one. The data contain a few hundred thousand clones, approximately 90% of them singletons.

Sequenced material: PBMCs or T cells enriched from blood (not recorded which). The source is a woman younger than 35 who had recovered from COVID-19. J is TRBJ2-1 and V is TRBV7-2, with D hard to call. The CDR3 protein is CASSSGPAASYNEQFF. The CDR3 bases are TGTGCCAGCAGCTCAGGTCCGGCAGCATCCTACAATGAGCAGTTCTTC.